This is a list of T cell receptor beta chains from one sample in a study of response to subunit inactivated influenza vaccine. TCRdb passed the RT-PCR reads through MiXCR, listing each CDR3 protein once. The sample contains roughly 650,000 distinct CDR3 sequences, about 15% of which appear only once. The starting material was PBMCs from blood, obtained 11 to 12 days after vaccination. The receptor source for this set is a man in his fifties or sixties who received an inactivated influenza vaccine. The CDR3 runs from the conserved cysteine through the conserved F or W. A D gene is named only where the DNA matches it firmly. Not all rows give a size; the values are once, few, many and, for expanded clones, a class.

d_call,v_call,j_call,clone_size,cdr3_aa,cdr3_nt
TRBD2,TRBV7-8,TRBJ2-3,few,CASSKKTSGSLNTDTQYF,TGTGCCAGCAGTAAAAAGACAAGCGGGAGTCTGAACACAGATACGCAGTATTTT
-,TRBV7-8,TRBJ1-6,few,CASSLVQGGNSPLHF,TGTGCCAGCAGCTTAGTTCAGGGAGGTAATTCACCCCTCCACTTT
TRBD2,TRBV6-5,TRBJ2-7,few,CASSYSTGGSGNYEQYF,TGTGCCAGCAGTTACTCGACGGGTGGTAGCGGGAACTACGAGCAGTACTTC
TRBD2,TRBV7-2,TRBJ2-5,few,CASSLVAGGQQTQYF,TGTGCCAGCAGCTTAGTAGCGGGGGGGCAACAGACCCAGTACTTC
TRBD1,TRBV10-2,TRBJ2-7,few,CASRQTGYEQYF,TGCGCCAGCAGGCAGACAGGGTACGAGCAGTACTTC
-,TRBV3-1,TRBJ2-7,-,CASSQDLRVEQYF,TGTGCCAGCAGCCAAGATCTCAGGGTCGAGCAGTACTTC
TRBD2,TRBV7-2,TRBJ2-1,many,CASSITSGSYNEQFF,TGTGCCAGCAGCATTACTAGCGGATCGTACAATGAGCAGTTCTTC
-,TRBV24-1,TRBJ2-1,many,CATSDPRGEQFF,TGTGCCACCAGTGACCCGCGGGGTGAGCAGTTCTTC
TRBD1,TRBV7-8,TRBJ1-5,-,CASSRTGTGSQPQHF,TGTGCCAGCAGCAGAACCGGGACAGGGAGTCAGCCCCAGCATTTT
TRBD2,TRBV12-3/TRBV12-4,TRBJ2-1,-,CASRGLAGASFSYNEQFF,TGTGCCAGCAGGGGACTAGCGGGTGCGTCTTTCTCCTACAATGAGCAGTTCTTC
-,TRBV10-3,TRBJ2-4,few,CAIREKNIQYF,TGTGCCATCAGGGAGAAAAACATTCAGTACTTC
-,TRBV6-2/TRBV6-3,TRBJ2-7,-,CASSYSDSIEYEQYF,TGTGCCAGCAGTTACTCGGACAGTATCGAGTACGAGCAGTACTTC
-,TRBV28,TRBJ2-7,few,CATAAGDEQYF,TGTGCCACCGCTGCCGGCGACGAGCAGTACTTC
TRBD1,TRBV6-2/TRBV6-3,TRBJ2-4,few,CASSYVGQKNIQYF,TGTGCCAGCAGTTACGTGGGACAGAAAAACATTCAGTACTTC
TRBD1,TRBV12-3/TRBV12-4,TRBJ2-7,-,CASSLTGTGPIYEQYF,TGTGCCAGCAGCCTAACCGGGACAGGTCCAATCTACGAGCAGTACTTC
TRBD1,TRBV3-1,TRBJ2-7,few,CASSQGQGVNEQYF,TGTGCCAGCAGCCAGGGACAGGGGGTCAACGAGCAGTACTTC
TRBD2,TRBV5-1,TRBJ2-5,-,CASSSAPGLAGETQYF,TGCGCCAGCAGCTCCGCCCCGGGACTAGCGGGAGAGACCCAGTACTTC
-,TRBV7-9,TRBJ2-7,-,CASSFLRDGPYEQYF,TGTGCCAGCAGCTTTCTCCGGGACGGTCCCTACGAGCAGTACTTC
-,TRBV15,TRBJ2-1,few,CATSREIGVYNEQFF,TGTGCCACCAGCAGAGAGATCGGGGTTTACAATGAGCAGTTCTTC
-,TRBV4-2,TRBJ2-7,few,CASSQEWAGATRVYGLSYEQYF,TGTGCCAGCAGCCAAGAATGGGCAGGGGCGACACGAGTGTATGGCCTCTCCTACGAGCAGTACTTC
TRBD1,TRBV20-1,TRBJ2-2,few,CSARGGKGAATGELFF,TGCAGTGCTAGAGGGGGAAAGGGGGCGGCCACCGGGGAGCTGTTTTTT
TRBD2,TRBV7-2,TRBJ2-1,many,CASSQGGRTSGNNEQFF,TGTGCCAGCAGCCAAGGAGGTCGGACTAGCGGAAACAATGAGCAGTTCTTC
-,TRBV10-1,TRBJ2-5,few,CASSEVPSGETQYF,TGCGCCAGCAGTGAGGTCCCGAGCGGAGAGACCCAGTACTTC
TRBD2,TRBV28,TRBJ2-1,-,CASSPRTSGSEQFF,TGTGCCAGCAGTCCCCGGACTAGCGGGAGTGAGCAGTTCTTC
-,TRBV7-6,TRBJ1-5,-,CASSLKPGQPQHF,TGTGCCAGCAGCTTGAAACCGGGACAGCCCCAGCATTTT
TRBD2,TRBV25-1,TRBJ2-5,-,CAITSWASGKETQYF,TGTGCCATCACGTCCTGGGCTAGCGGAAAAGAGACCCAGTACTTC
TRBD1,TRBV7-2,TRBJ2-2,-,CASSFGTGLSGELFF,TGTGCCAGCAGCTTCGGGACAGGCCTCTCCGGGGAGCTGTTTTTT
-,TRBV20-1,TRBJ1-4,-,CSAATGGRVEKLFF,TGCAGTGCTGCCACTGGGGGCAGGGTTGAAAAACTGTTTTTT
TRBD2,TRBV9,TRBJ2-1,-,CASSVDGTSDNEQFF,TGTGCCAGCAGCGTAGACGGGACTAGCGACAATGAGCAGTTCTTC
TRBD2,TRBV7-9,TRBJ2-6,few,CASSLEAAPGGNVLTF,TGTGCCAGCAGCTTAGAGGCAGCTCCGGGGGGCAACGTCCTGACTTTC
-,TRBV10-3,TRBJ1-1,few,CATRGRAEAFF,TGTGCCACCCGGGGGAGGGCTGAAGCTTTCTTT
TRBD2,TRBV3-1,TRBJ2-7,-,CASSPFSGSPYEQYF,TGTGCCAGCAGCCCCTTTAGCGGGAGTCCCTACGAGCAGTACTTC
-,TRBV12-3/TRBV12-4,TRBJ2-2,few,CASSLGGQFTGELFF,TGTGCCAGCAGCCTAGGGGGGCAGTTCACCGGGGAGCTGTTTTTT
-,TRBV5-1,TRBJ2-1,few,CASSLSTGPYNEQFF,TGCGCCAGCAGCTTGTCAACTGGACCCTACAATGAGCAGTTCTTC
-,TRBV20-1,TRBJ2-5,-,CSARDSTTQYF,TGCAGTGCTAGAGATTCGACCACCCAGTACTTC
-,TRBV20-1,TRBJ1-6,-,CSATDSGSPLHF,TGCAGTGCTACAGACAGTGGTTCACCCCTCCACTTT
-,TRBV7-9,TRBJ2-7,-,CASSLAEGVRGQYF,TGTGCCAGCAGCTTAGCCGAGGGAGTTCGCGGTCAGTACTTC